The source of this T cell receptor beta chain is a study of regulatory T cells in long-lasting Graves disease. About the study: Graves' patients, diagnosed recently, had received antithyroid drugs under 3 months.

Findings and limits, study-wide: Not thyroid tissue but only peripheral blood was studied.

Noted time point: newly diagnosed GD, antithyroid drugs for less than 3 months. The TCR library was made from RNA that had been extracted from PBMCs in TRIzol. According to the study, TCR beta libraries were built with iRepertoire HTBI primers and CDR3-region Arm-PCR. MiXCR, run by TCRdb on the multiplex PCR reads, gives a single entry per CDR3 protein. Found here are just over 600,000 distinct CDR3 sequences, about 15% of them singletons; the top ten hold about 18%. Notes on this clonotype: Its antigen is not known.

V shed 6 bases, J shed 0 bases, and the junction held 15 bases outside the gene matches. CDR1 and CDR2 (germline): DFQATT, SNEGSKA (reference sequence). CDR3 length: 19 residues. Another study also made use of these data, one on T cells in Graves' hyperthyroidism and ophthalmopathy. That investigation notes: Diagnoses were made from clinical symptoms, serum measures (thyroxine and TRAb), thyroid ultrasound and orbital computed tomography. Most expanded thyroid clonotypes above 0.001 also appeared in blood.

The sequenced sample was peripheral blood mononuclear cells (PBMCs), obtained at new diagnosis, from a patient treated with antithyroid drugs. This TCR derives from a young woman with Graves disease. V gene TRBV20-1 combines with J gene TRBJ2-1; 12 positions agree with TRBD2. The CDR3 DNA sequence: TGCAGTGCCCCTGGGGCCGGGACTAGCGGGTGGAGCTCCTACAATGAGCAGTTCTTC. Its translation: CSAPGAGTSGWSSYNEQFF.